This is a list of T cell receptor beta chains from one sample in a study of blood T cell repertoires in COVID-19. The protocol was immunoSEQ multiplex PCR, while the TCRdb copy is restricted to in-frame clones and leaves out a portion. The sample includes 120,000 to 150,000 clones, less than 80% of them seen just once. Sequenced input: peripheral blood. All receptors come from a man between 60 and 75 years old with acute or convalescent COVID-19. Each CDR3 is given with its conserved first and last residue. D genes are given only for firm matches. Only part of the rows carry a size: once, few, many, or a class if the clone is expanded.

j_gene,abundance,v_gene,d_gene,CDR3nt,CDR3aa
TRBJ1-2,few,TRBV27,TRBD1,TGTGCCAGCAGTACCGACAGGGTTAATGGCTACACCTTC,CASSTDRVNGYTF
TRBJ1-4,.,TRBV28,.,TGTGCCAGCAATGAGAGGTCTACGGATGAAAAACTGTTTTTT,CASNERSTDEKLFF
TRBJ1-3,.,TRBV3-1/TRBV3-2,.,TGTGCCAGCAGCCAAGCCGGGGTCGCTGGAAACACCATATATTTT,CASSQAGVAGNTIYF
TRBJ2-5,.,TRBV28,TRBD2,TGTGCCAGCAGTTCCCTAAACGGACTAGCGGGATCGCGGGAGACCCAGTACTTC,CASSSLNGLAGSRETQYF
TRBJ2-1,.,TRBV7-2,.,TGTGCCAGCAGCTTCTCAGCGGACTACTACAATGAGCAGTTCTTC,CASSFSADYYNEQFF
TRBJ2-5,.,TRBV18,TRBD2,TGTGCCAGCTCACCACTGCTAGGACTAGCGGGAAGCGGGGAGACCCAGTACTTC,CASSPLLGLAGSGETQYF
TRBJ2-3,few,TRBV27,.,TGTGCCAGCAGTTCCTCACGGGCAGATACGCAGTATTTT,CASSSSRADTQYF
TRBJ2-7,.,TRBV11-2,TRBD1,TGTGCCAGCAGCCGTCCCGGGACAGGGGACGAGCAGTACTTC,CASSRPGTGDEQYF
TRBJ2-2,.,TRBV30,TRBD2,TGTGCCTGGAGTGTGGGGACTAGCGGAGACACCGGGGAGCTGTTTTTT,CAWSVGTSGDTGELFF
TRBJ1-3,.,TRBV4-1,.,TGCGCCAGCAGCCAAAGTTTTTCTACTTCTGGAAACACCATATATTTT,CASSQSFSTSGNTIYF
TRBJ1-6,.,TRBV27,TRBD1,TGTGCCAGCAGTCGGGACAGGGGGCATTCACCCCTCCACTTT,CASSRDRGHSPLHF
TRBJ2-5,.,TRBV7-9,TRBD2,TGTGCCAGCAGCTCCGGGACTAGGGGAGAGACCCAGTACTTC,CASSSGTRGETQYF
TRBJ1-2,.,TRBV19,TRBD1,TGTGCCAGTAGTACGACGGACAGGACGAACTATGGCTACACCTTC,CASSTTDRTNYGYTF
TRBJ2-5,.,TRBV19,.,TGTGCCAGTAGTATAGAACAGGGTGAGACCCAGTACTTC,CASSIEQGETQYF
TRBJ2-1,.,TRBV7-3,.,TGTGCCAGCAGCTTAACCCCCGAGCCGCTCCCCAATGAGCAGTTCTTC,CASSLTPEPLPNEQFF
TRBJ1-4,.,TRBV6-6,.,TGTGCCAGCAGCGCCGACAGAGTAGGTAGTGAAAAACTGTTTTTT,CASSADRVGSEKLFF
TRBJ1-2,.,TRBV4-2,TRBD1,TGTGCCAGCAGCCAAGCTACAGGGGATAACTATGGCTACACCTTC,CASSQATGDNYGYTF
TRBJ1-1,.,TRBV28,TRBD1,TGTGCCAGTTGGGACAGGGCCAACACTGAAGCTTTCTTT,CASWDRANTEAFF
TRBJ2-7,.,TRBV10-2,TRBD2,TGCGCCAGCGCGCTAGCGGGAGGACAGGAGTACTTC,CASALAGGQEYF
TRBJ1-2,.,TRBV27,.,TGTGCCAGCAGCCAAAGAGGTCTCCAGGGGCATGGCTACACCTTC,CASSQRGLQGHGYTF
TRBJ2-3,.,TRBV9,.,TGTGCCAGCAGCCCCCAACCACTAGCCGAATCGAGGGATACGCAGTATTTT,CASSPQPLAESRDTQYF
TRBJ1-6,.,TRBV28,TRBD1,TGTGCCAACGGACAGGGGGCTGTTGGTTCACCCCTCCACTTT,CANGQGAVGSPLHF
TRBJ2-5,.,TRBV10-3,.,TGTGCCATCAGTGAGTCGACAGAAGAGACCCAGTACTTC,CAISESTEETQYF
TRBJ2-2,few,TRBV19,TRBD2,TGTGCCAGTAGCAGGACTAGCGGGAACACCGGGGAGCTGTTTTTT,CASSRTSGNTGELFF
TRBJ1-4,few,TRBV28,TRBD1,TGTGCCAGCAGTTTCTGGGACATGACAGGGCCTGATGAAAAACTGTTTTTT,CASSFWDMTGPDEKLFF
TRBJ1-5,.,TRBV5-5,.,TGTGCCAGCAGCTTGCTCCTGGGGGCGACTGGGCAGCCCCAGCATTTT,CASSLLLGATGQPQHF
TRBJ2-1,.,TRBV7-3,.,TGTGCCAGCAGCTTAGACAGCACTGAGCAGTTCTTC,CASSLDSTEQFF
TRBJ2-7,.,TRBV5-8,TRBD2,TGTGCCAGCAGCTTGGGGGGACTAGCCTACGAGCAGTACTTC,CASSLGGLAYEQYF
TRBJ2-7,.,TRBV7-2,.,TGTGCCAGCAGCTTAGGAGCTTCCGAGCAGTACTTC,CASSLGASEQYF
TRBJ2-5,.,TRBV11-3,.,TGTGCCAGCTCCCGGGGTTCCGGGGAGACCCAGTACTTC,CASSRGSGETQYF
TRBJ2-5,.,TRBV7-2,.,TGTGCCAGCAGCTTCGGCAGGGCTGAGACCCAGTACTTC,CASSFGRAETQYF
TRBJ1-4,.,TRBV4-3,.,TGCGCCAGCAGCCAAGGACGGGGGGTGGGTGAAAAACTGTTTTTT,CASSQGRGVGEKLFF
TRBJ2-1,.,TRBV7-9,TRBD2,TGTGCCAGCAGCGCGGGACTAGCGGGAGTGGGAGGGTTCTTC,CASSAGLAGVGGFF